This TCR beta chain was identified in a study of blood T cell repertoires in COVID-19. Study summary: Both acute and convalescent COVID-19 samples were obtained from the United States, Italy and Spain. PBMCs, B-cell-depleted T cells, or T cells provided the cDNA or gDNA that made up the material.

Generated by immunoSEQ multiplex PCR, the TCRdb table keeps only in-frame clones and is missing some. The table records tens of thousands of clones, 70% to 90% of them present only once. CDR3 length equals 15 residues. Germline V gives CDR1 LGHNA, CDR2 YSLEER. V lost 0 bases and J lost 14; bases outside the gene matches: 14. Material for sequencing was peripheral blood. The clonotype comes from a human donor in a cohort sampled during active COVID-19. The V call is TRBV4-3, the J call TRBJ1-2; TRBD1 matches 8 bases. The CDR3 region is CASSQEGSQGGFRTF. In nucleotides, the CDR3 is TGCGCCAGCAGCCAAGAAGGATCACAGGGGGGCTTTCGGACCTTC.